This T cell receptor beta chain originates from a study of cytomegalovirus exposure and HLA in healthy donors. Notes on this clone: What it recognizes is unknown.

Whole-study results and caveats: Reports described diagnosis of cytomegalovirus status by the classifier as highly specific and sensitive.

Method: immunoSEQ multiplex PCR; TCRdb's copy keeps in-frame clones and lacks some. Of over 200,000 clones in the sample, over 80% are singletons; the top ten hold over 12%. V lost 4 bases to trimming and J lost 10 bases, with 17 bases between them. CDR1 and CDR2 from the germline V gene are SQVTM and ANQGSEA. This CDR3 is 13 amino acids long. The origin of this receptor is a woman aged 25-40 years in good health and CMV-seropositive. The sequencing sample was made of PBMCs. This chain joins TRBV29-1 and TRBJ2-1; possibly TRBD2 for D (6 bases). CDR3 coding DNA: TGCAGCGTTGCGCTTCTGGCGGGAAACGAGCAGTTCTTC. It is translated as CSVALLAGNEQFF.